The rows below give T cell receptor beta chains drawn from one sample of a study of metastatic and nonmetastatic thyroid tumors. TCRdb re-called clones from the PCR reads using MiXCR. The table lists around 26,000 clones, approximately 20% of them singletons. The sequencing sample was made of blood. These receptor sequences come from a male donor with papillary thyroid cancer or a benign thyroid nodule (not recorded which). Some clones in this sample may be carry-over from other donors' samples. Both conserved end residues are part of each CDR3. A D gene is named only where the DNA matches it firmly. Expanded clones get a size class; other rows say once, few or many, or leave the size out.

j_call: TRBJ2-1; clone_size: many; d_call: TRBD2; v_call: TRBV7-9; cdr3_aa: CASSPSGSGEEQFF
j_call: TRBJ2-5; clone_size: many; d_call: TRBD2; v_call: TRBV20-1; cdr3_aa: CSPSGLAGDETQYF
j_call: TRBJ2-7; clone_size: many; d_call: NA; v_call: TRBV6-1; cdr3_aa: CASSSRRYSSYEQYF
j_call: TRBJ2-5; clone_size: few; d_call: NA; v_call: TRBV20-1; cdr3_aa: CSDSGLGGAEETQYF
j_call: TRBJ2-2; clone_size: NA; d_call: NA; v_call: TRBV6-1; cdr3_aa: CASSKFSNTGELFF
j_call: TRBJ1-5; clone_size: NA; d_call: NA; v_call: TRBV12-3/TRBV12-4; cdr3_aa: CASSQTNSNQPQHF
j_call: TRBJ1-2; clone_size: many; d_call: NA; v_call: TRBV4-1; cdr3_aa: CASSQLGGYGYTF
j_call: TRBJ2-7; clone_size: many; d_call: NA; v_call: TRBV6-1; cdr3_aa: CASSQQGYHEQYF
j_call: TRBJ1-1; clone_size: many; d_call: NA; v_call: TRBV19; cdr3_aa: CATTPGRMNTEAFF
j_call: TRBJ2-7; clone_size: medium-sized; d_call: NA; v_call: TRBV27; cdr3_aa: CASSLSTRYEQYF
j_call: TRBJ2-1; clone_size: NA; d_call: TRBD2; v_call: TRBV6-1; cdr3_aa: CASRLAGTYNEQFF
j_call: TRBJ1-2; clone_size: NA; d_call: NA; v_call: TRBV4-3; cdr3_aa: CASSQGPGSHGYTF
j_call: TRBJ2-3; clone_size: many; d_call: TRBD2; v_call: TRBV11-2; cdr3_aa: CASSLRLAGVLDTQYF
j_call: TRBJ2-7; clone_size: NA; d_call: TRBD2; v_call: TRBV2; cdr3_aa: CASSPRLAGSYYPYF
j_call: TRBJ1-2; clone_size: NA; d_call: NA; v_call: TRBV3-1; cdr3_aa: CASSQSVGGHYRYTF
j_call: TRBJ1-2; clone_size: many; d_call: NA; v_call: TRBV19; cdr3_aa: CASSIRKGGQTPYGYTF
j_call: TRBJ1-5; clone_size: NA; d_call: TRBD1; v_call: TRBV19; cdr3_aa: CASSLRTGVNSNQPQHF